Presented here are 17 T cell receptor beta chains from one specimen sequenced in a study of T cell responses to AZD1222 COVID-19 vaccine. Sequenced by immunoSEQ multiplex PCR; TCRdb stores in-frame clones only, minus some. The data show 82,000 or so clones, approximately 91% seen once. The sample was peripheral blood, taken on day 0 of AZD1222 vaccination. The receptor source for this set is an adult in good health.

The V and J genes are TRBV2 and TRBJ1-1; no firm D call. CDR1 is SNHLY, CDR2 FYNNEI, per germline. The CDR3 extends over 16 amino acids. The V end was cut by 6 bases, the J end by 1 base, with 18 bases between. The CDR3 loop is CASREGQVWSNTEAFF. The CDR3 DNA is TGTGCCAGCAGGGAGGGCCAGGTTTGGTCGAACACTGAAGCTTTCTTT.

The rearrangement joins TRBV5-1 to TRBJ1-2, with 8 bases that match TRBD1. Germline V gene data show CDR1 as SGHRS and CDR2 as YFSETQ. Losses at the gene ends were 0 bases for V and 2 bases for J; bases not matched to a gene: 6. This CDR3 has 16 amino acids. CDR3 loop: CASSLGGTGSNYGYTF. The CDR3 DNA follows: TGCGCCAGCAGCTTGGGCGGGACAGGATCGAACTATGGCTACACCTTC.

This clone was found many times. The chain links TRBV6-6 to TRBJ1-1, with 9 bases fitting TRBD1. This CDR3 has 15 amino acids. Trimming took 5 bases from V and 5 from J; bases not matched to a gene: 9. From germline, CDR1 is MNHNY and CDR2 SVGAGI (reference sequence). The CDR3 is CASSQPGQGETEAFF. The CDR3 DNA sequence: TGTGCCAGCAGTCAACCGGGACAGGGAGAGACTGAAGCTTTCTTT.

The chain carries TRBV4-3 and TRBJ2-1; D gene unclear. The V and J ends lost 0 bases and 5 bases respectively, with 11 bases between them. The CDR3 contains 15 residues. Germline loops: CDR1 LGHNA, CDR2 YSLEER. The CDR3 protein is CASSQDQRQNNEQFF. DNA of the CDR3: TGCGCCAGCAGCCAAGATCAACGGCAGAACAATGAGCAGTTCTTC.

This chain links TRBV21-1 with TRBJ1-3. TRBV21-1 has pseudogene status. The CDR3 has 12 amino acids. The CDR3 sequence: CASSKEGRSSGF. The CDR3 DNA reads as TGTGCCAGCAGCAAAGAGGGGAGGTCCTCCGGTTTT.

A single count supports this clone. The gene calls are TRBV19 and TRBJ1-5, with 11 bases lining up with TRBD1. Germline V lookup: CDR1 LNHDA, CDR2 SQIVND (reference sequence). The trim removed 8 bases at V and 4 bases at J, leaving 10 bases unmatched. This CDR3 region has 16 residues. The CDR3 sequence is CASGGGQGAINQPQHF. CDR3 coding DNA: TGTGCCAGTGGGGGTGGACAGGGGGCGATAAATCAGCCCCAGCATTTT.

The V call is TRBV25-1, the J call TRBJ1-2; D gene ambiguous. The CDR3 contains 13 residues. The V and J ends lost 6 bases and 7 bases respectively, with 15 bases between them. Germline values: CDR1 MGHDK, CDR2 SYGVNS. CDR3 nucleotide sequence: TGTGCCAGCAGCCTCGGTATTTTTGCTGGCTACACCTTC. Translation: CASSLGIFAGYTF.

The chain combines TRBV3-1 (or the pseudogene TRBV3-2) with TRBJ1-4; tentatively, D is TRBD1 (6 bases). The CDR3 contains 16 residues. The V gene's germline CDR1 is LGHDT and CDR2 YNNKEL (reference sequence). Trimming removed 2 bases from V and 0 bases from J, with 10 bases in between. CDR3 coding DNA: TGTGCCAGCAGCCAACCTACAGGGTCAACTAATGAAAAACTGTTTTTT. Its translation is CASSQPTGSTNEKLFF.

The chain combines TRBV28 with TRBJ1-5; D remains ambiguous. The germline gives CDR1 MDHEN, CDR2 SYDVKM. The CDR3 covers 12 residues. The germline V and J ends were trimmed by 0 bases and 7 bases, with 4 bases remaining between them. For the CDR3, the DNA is TGTGCCAGCAGTTTATGGGTCCAGCCCCAGCATTTT. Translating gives CASSLWVQPQHF. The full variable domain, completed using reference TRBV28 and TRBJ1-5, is DVKVTQSSRYLVKRTGEKVFLECVQDMDHENMFWYRQDPGLGLRLIYFSYDVKMKEKGDIPEGYSVSREKKERFSLILESASTNQTSMYLCASSLWVQPQHFGDGTRLSIL.

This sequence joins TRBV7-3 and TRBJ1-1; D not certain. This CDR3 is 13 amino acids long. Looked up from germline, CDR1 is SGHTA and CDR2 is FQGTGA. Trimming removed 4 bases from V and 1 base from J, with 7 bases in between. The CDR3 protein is CASSSQENTEAFF. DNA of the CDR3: TGTGCCAGCAGCTCGCAAGAGAACACTGAAGCTTTCTTT.

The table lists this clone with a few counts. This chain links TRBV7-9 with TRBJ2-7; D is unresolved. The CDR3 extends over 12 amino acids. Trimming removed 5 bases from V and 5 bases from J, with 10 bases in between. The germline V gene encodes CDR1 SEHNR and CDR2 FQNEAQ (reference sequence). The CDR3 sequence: CASSHTHHEQYF. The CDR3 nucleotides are TGTGCCAGCAGCCACACCCACCACGAGCAGTACTTC. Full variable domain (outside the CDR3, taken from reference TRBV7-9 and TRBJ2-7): DTGVSQNPRHKITKRGQNVTFRCDPISEHNRLYWYRQTLGQGPEFLTYFQNEAQLEKSRLLSDRFSAERPKGSFSTLEIQRTEQGDSAMYLCASSHTHHEQYFGPGTRLTVT.

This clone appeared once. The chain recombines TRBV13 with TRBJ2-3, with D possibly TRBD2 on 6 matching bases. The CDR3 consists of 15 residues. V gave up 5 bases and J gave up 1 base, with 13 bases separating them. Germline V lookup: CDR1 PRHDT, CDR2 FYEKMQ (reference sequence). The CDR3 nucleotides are TGTGCCAGCAGCACCAATCGACTAGGCACAGATACGCAGTATTTT. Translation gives CASSTNRLGTDTQYF.

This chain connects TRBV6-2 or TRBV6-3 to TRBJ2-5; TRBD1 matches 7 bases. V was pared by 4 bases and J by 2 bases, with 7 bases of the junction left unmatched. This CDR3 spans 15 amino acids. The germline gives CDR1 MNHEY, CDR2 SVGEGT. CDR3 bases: TGTGCCAGCAGTTCCTTCGGACAGGTGCAAGAGACCCAGTACTTC. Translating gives CASSSFGQVQETQYF.

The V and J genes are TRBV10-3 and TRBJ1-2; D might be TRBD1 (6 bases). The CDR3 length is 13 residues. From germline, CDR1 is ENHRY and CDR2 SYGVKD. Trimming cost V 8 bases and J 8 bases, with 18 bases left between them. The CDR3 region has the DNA TGTGCCATCTCAGAAGGGGGGAAGGAGGGCTACACCTTC. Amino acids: CAISEGGKEGYTF.

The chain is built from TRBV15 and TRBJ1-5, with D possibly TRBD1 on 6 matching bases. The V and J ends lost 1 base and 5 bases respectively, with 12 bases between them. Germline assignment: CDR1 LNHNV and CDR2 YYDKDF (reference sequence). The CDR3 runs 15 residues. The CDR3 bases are TGTGCCACCAGCAGAGTTACAGGGAGCTATCAGCCCCAGCATTTT. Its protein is CATSRVTGSYQPQHF. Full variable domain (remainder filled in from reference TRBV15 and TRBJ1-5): DAMVIQNPRYQVTQFGKPVTLSCSQTLNHNVMYWYQQKSSQAPKLLFHYYDKDFNNEADTPDNFQSRRPNTSFCFLDIRSPGLGDTAMYLCATSRVTGSYQPQHFGDGTRLSIL.

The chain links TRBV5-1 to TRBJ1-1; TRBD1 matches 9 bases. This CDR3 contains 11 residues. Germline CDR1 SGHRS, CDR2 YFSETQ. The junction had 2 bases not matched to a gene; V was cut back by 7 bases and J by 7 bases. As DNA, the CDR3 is TGCGCCAGCCGACAGGGGGATGAAGCTTTCTTT. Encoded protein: CASRQGDEAFF. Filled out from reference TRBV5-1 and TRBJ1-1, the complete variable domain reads KAGVTQTPRYLIKTRGQQVTLSCSPISGHRSVSWYQQTPGQGLQFLFEYFSETQRNKGNFPGRFSGRQFSNSRSEMNVSTLELGDSALYLCASRQGDEAFFGQGTRLTVV.

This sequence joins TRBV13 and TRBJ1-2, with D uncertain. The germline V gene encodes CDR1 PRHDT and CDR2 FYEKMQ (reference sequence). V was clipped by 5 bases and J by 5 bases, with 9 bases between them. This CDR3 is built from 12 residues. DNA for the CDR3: TGTGCCAGCAGCACTGTAGCTTATGGCTACACCTTC. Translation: CASSTVAYGYTF.